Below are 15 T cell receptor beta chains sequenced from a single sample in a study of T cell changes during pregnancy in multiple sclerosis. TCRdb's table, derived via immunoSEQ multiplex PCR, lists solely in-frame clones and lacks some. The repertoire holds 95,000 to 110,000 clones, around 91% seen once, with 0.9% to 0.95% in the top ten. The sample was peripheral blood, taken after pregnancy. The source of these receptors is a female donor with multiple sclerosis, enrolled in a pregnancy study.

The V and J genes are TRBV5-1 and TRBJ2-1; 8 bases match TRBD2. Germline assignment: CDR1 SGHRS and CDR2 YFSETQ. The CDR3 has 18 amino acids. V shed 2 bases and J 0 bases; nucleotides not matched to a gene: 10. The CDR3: CASSLTGGALGSYNEQFF. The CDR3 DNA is TGCGCCAGCAGCTTAACGGGGGGGGCCCTCGGCTCCTACAATGAGCAGTTCTTC. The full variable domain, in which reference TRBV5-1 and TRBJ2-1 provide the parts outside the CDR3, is KAGVTQTPRYLIKTRGQQVTLSCSPISGHRSVSWYQQTPGQGLQFLFEYFSETQRNKGNFPGRFSGRQFSNSRSEMNVSTLELGDSALYLCASSLTGGALGSYNEQFFGPGTRLTVL.

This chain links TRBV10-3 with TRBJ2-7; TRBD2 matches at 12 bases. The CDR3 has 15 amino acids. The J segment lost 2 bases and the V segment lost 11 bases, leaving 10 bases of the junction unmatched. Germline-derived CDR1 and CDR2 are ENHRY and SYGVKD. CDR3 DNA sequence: TGTGCCTCCGCGAAGACTAGCGGGGGCACCTACGAGCAGTACTTC. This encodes CASAKTSGGTYEQYF.

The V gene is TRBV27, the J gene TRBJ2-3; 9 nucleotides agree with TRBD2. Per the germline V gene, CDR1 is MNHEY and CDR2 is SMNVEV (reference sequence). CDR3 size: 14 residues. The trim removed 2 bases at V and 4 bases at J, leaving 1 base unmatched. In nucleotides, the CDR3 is TGTGCCAGCAGTTTAGGCGGGAGGGCAGATACGCAGTATTTT. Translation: CASSLGGRADTQYF.

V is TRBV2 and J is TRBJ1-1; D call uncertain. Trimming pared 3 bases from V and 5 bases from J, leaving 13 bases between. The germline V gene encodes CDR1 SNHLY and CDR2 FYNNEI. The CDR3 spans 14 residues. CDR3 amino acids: CASSEVGRRTEAFF. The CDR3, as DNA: TGTGCCAGCAGTGAGGTCGGGAGGAGGACTGAAGCTTTCTTT.

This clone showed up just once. The CDR3 is CASSPSSTDTQYF. DNA for the CDR3: TGTGCCAGCAGCCCCAGTAGCACAGATACGCAGTATTTT. J is TRBJ2-3 and V is TRBV7-9; D is unclear. The CDR3 has 13 residues. V was pared by 5 bases and J by 0 bases, with 6 bases between. The germline CDR1 and CDR2 sequences are SEHNR and FQNEAQ (reference sequence).

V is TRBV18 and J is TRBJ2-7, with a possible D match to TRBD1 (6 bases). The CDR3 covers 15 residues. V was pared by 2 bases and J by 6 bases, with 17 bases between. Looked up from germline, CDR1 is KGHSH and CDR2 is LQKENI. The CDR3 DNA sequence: TGTGCCAGCTCACCAAACAGGGACCCGGGCGGCGAGCAGTACTTC. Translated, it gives CASSPNRDPGGEQYF.

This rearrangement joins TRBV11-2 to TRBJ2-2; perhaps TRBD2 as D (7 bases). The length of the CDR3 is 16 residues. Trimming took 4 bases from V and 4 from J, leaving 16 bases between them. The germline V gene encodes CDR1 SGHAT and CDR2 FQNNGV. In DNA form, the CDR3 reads TGTGCCAGCAGCTCCAGTTGGGGGGGGCGCACCGGGGAGCTGTTTTTT. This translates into CASSSSWGGRTGELFF.

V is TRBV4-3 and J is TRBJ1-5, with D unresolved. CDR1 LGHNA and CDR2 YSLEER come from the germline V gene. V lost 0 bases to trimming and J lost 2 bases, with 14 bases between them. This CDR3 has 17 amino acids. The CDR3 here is CASSQEGGILGNQPQHF. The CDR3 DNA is TGCGCCAGCAGCCAAGAGGGAGGAATCTTGGGCAATCAGCCCCAGCATTTT.

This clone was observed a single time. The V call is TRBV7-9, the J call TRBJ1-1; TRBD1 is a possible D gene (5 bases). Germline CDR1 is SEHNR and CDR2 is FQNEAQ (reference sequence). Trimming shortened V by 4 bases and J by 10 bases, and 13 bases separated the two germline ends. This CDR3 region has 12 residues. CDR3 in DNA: TGTGCCAGCAGCTCCCGTGGCGGGGGAGCTTTCTTT. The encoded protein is CASSSRGGGAFF.

This CDR3 is CASRKSTGARTGELFF. The CDR3 nucleotides are TGTGCCAGCCGCAAATCCACGGGAGCCCGCACCGGGGAGCTGTTTTTT. The chain employs TRBV7-8 and TRBJ2-2, with D perhaps matching TRBD2 (6 bases). CDR1 and CDR2 from the germline V gene are SGHVS and FQNEAQ. There are 16 residues in the CDR3. V lost 8 bases, J lost 4 bases, and 20 bases lay in between.

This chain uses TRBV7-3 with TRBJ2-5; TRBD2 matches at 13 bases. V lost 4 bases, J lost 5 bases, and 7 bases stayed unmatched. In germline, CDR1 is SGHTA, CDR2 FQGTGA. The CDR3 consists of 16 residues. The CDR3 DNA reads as TGTGCCAGCAGCTCGGGACTAGCGGGGAGAGGGGAGACCCAGTACTTC. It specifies CASSSGLAGRGETQYF. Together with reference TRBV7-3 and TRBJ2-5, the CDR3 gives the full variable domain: GAGVSQTPSNKVTEKGKYVELRCDPISGHTALYWYRQSLGQGPEFLIYFQGTGAADDSGLPNDRFFAVRPEGSVSTLKIQRTERGDSAVYLCASSSGLAGRGETQYFGPGTRLLVL.

The CDR3 is CASNPGQTGELFF. The CDR3 nucleotides are TGTGCCAGCAACCCGGGACAGACCGGGGAGCTGTTTTTT. The chain is built from TRBV28 and TRBJ2-2; 7 nucleotides line up with TRBD1. CDR1 is MDHEN, CDR2 SYDVKM, per germline. CDR3 length: 13 residues. Germline trimming cut 7 bases from V and 5 bases from J; bases unmatched to any gene: 4.

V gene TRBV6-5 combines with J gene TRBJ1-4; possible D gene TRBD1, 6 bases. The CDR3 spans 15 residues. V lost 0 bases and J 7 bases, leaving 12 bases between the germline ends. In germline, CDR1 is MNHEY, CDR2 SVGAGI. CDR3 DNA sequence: TGTGCCAGCAGTTACTCGGGGCAGGGGCGTGAAAAACTGTTTTTT. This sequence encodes CASSYSGQGREKLFF.

CDR3 in amino acids: CASSPGPNHNSPLHF. The CDR3 bases are TGCGCCAGCAGCCCTGGGCCCAACCATAATTCACCCCTCCACTTT. The genes are TRBV5-1 and TRBJ1-6; D unclear. The length of the CDR3 is 15 residues. The germline V gene encodes CDR1 SGHRS and CDR2 YFSETQ. V shed 4 bases and J shed 5 bases, with 13 bases lying between them.

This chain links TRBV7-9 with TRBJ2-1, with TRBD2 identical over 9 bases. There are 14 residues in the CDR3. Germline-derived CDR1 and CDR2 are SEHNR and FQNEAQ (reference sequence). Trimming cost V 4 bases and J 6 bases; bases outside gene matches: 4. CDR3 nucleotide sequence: TGTGCCAGCAGCTCGGAACTAGCGGGCAATGAGCAGTTCTTC. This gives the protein CASSSELAGNEQFF.